This TCR beta chain was retrieved from a study of breast tumors, draining lymph nodes, adjacent tissues. Study conclusions and caveats: Luminal-like breast cancer showed significantly higher tumor–nontumor repertoire similarity than basal-like. Data fit most tumor T cells coming from lymph node, expanding in tumor. Tumors had less TCR diversity than lymph nodes, more than nontumor tissue. That most tumor T cells come from lymph nodes remained unproven.

As concerns this clonotype: Its antigen is not known.

Each CDR3 protein gets one entry after TCRdb re-called the multiplex PCR reads with MiXCR. The data hold approximately 230,000 distinct CDR3 sequences, with 30% to 35% observed a single time. Samples came from axillary lymph nodes draining the breast cancer. Germline V gene data show CDR1 as LGHNA and CDR2 as YNFKEQ. Unmatched junction bases numbered 3, after V lost 2 bases and J lost 5 bases. CDR3 length equals 16 residues. The origin of this receptor is a female donor with breast cancer. Some clones in this sample may be carry-over from other donors' samples. The sample was axillary lymph node tissue. V usage is TRBV4-2 and J usage is TRBJ2-3, with 14 positions matching TRBD2. The CDR3 nucleotides read TGTGCCAGCAGCCAAAGACTAGCGGGGGGGAAAGATACGCAGTATTTT. Protein product: CASSQRLAGGKDTQYF.